These 3 T cell receptor beta chains share one sample of origin, sequenced in a study of long-term antiretroviral therapy in people with HIV. It was version v3.0 of the immunoSEQ assay that was run at survey level. TCRdb keeps only in-frame clones here, not all; method: immunoSEQ multiplex PCR. The sample records roughly 15,000 clones, approximately 89% being singletons. The specimen was unsorted PBMCs, collected 0.6 years after starting antiretroviral therapy. The origin of the receptors is a woman between 35 and 50 years old with HIV.

The rearrangement joins TRBV27 to TRBJ2-5; 8 bases fit TRBD2. In germline, CDR1 is MNHEY, CDR2 SMNVEV (reference sequence). Unmatched junction bases numbered 3, after V lost 4 bases and J lost 5 bases. CDR3 length: 13 amino acids. The CDR3 sequence: CASSSGTRETQYF. In DNA form, the CDR3 reads TGTGCCAGCAGTTCCGGGACTAGGGAGACCCAGTACTTC.

V is TRBV5-5 and J is TRBJ1-1; D is unclear. Trimming stripped 0 bases from V and 2 bases from J, with 17 bases between. The CDR3 has 17 amino acids. The germline V gene has CDR1 SGHKS and CDR2 YYEKEE (reference sequence). The CDR3 reads CASSLALFGTLNTEAFF. In DNA, the CDR3 is TGTGCCAGCAGCTTGGCCTTATTTGGCACTCTCAACACTGAAGCTTTCTTT.

This sequence joins TRBV19 and TRBJ2-2; D is unresolved. Germline V CDR1 and CDR2: LNHDA, SQIVND (reference sequence). Trimming took off 3 bases at V and 5 bases at J, with 13 bases between the two ends. This CDR3 has 15 residues. The CDR3 is CASSMTVGRTGELFF. CDR3 DNA: TGTGCCAGTAGTATGACGGTGGGTCGGACCGGGGAGCTGTTTTTT.